This T cell receptor beta chain was observed in a study of blood T cell repertoires in COVID-19. Study at large: Sources were T cells, B-cell-depleted T cells, or PBMCs; the material itself was cDNA or gDNA.

Germline assignment: CDR1 MNHEY and CDR2 SVGAGI. The CDR3 is 13 residues long. Between the trimmed V and J ends, which lost 7 bases and 1 base, there was a span of 11 bases. How the authors handled the data: Using reference gene primer amplification, nucleated cell counts were estimated. The method was immunoSEQ multiplex PCR; TCRdb's version includes in-frame clones alone and lacks a portion of them. V, J and clone size are taken as reported in that table, and D and trimming were inferred from the DNA itself. The sample lists approximately 210,000 clones, 84% occurring once. The J gene is TRBJ2-7, the V gene TRBV6-5; D is possibly TRBD2 (5 bases). The TCR was taken from a woman between 65 and 79 years old with active or convalescent COVID-19. The sample consisted of peripheral blood. The chain's CDR3 is CASTPTGSYEQYF. The CDR3 DNA is TGTGCCAGCACCCCTACGGGATCCTACGAGCAGTACTTC.